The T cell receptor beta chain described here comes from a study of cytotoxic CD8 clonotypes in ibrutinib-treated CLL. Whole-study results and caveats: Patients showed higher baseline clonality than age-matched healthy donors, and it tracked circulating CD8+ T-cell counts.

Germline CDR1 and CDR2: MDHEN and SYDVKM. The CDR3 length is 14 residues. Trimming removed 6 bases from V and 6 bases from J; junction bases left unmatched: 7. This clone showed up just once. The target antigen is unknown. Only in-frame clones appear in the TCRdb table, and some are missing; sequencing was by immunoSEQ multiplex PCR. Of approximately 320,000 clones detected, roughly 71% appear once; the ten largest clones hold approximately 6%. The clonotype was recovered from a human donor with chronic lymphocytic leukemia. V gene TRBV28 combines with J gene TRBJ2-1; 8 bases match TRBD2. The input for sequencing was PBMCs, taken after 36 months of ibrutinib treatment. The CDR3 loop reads CASSKRLARNEQFF. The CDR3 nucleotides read TGTGCCAGCAGCAAGAGACTAGCGCGCAATGAGCAGTTCTTC.